One and the same sample provided the 19 T cell receptor beta chains below, sequenced in a study of T-cell memory formation after mild COVID-19 (dated by TCRdb to about 2021). Preparation of the library involved 5' RACE. These reads were obtained on an Illumina NovaSeq 6000. The public reads were quality trimmed at Q25 with fastp and then assembled into clones with MiXCR by TCRdb, keeping productive beta chains. Each CDR3 protein appears once, grouped with its most common genes and DNA. Recorded for this sample are 110,000 to 150,000 distinct CDR3 sequences; almost 25% of them occurred a single time. Roughly 25% of the sample rests with the top ten. The sequenced sample was PBMCs or a T cell subset sorted from them (not recorded which). The receptor source for this set is an adult woman who had mild COVID-19 (a few samples of this study predate the infection). The sample titles of this study are shuffled in the database, so cell type and time point are left out; the donor was told from shared clones.

The chain carries TRBV7-2 and TRBJ2-5; D is unclear. V was clipped by 4 bases and J by 4 bases, with 7 bases between them. The CDR3 is 12 amino acids. Germline lookup yields CDR1 SGHTA and CDR2 FQGNSA. CDR3 region: CASSSIAETQYF. The DNA for the CDR3 is TGTGCCAGCAGCTCTATCGCAGAGACCCAGTACTTC.

The rearrangement links TRBV29-1 to TRBJ1-1; D may be TRBD1 (5 bases). Between the trimmed V and J ends, which lost 0 bases and 0 bases, there was a span of 11 bases. The length of the CDR3 is 15 residues. Germline lookup yields CDR1 SQVTM and CDR2 ANQGSEA. The CDR3 loop reads CSVEDEGLLNTEAFF. The CDR3 DNA sequence: TGCAGCGTTGAAGATGAGGGGCTACTGAACACTGAAGCTTTCTTT.

The chain's CDR3 is CASTTGGGGYTF. As DNA, the CDR3 is TGTGCCAGCACCACCGGAGGCGGAGGCTACACCTTC. V is TRBV7-9 and J is TRBJ1-2; D is uncertain. Trimming took 7 bases from V and 8 from J, leaving 14 bases between them. CDR1 and CDR2 (germline): SEHNR, FQNEAQ (reference sequence). This CDR3 is built from 12 residues. The full variable domain, rest sourced from reference TRBV7-9 and TRBJ1-2, is DTGVSQNPRHKITKRGQNVTFRCDPISEHNRLYWYRQTLGQGPEFLTYFQNEAQLEKSRLLSDRFSAERPKGSFSTLEIQRTEQGDSAMYLCASTTGGGGYTFGSGTRLTVV.

The table lists this clonotype with a few counts. The chain carries TRBV6-5 and TRBJ1-1, with D unresolved. The germline V gene encodes CDR1 MNHEY and CDR2 SVGAGI. V shed 7 bases and J shed 4 bases, with 10 bases lying between them. The CDR3 sequence is 12 residues long. CDR3 coding DNA: TGTGCCAGCATGTCGGAAGTCACTGAAGCTTTCTTT. Its protein is CASMSEVTEAFF.

This rearrangement joins TRBV10-2 to TRBJ2-1; no clear D. Looked up from germline, CDR1 is WSHSY and CDR2 is SAAADI. This CDR3 has 16 residues. Deletions cut 0 bases from V and 6 bases from J, with 15 bases between. The CDR3 sequence is CASSESGTSRPNEQFF. In nucleotides, the CDR3 is TGCGCCAGCAGTGAGTCGGGCACCTCTAGACCCAATGAGCAGTTCTTC.

This clonotype was seen a handful of times. The CDR3 sequence: CASSQSRGSEVSDTQYF. CDR3 nucleotides: TGTGCCAGCAGCCAATCTCGAGGGAGCGAAGTATCAGATACGCAGTATTTT. The V and J genes are TRBV14 and TRBJ2-3, with TRBD2 as a possible D gene (5 bases). CDR1 and CDR2 (germline): SGHDN, FVKESK. The germline V and J ends were trimmed by 2 bases and 4 bases, with 19 bases remaining between them. CDR3 size: 17 residues.

This clonotype has just a few counts. This CDR3 is CASSLAGHRGTEAFF. CDR3 nucleotides: TGTGCCAGCAGCTTAGCGGGGCACCGGGGCACTGAAGCTTTCTTT. The J gene is TRBJ1-1, the V gene TRBV7-2, with TRBD1 as a possible D gene (5 bases). The V gene's germline CDR1 is SGHTA and CDR2 FQGNSA. The CDR3 has 15 amino acids. Trimming cost V 0 bases and J 4 bases, with 12 bases left between them.

The J gene is TRBJ2-1, the V gene TRBV20-1, with 12 bases identical to TRBD2. The junction had 14 bases not matched to a gene; V was cut back by 2 bases and J by 6 bases. Germline V gene data show CDR1 as DFQATT and CDR2 as SNEGSKA (reference sequence). This CDR3 has 18 amino acids. The CDR3 spells CSARNGLAGRPPGNEQFF. The CDR3 DNA reads TGCAGTGCTAGAAACGGACTAGCGGGAAGACCTCCTGGCAATGAGCAGTTCTTC.

This sequence joins TRBV12-3 or TRBV12-4 and TRBJ2-7, with 10 bases aligning to TRBD2. Germline trimming cut 5 bases from V and 6 bases from J; bases unmatched to any gene: 7. The CDR3 sequence is 14 residues long. The CDR3 DNA reads as TGTGCCAGCAGTCCTAGCGGGGGCCCCTTCGAGCAGTACTTC. Translation gives CASSPSGGPFEQYF.

The chain carries TRBV24-1 and TRBJ2-3; perhaps TRBD2 as D (5 bases). With 6 bases removed from V and 0 bases from J, the gap between germline ends came to 15 bases. The CDR3 consists of 16 residues. Germline-derived CDR1 and CDR2 are KGHDR and SFDVKD. CDR3 DNA sequence: TGTGCCACCAGTCAAAATTTTGGAGGAAGCACAGATACGCAGTATTTT. Its protein is CATSQNFGGSTDTQYF.

This clonotype came up a few times. The rearrangement uses TRBV7-8 and TRBJ2-7; 11 bases match TRBD1. This CDR3 contains 14 residues. Germline V gene data show CDR1 as SGHVS and CDR2 as FQNEAQ. V lost 5 bases and J lost 2; bases outside the gene matches: 2. In DNA form, the CDR3 reads TGTGCCAGCAGCATGGACAGGGGGCCCTACGAGCAGTACTTC. Amino acid sequence: CASSMDRGPYEQYF.

In DNA form, the CDR3 reads TGTGCCAGCAAGGAGGCGGCCGGTTTTCTCAATGAGCAGTTCTTC. Protein product: CASKEAAGFLNEQFF. This chain joins TRBV27 and TRBJ2-1; tentative D call: TRBD2 (5 bases). The CDR3 is 15 amino acids. Trimming took 7 bases from V and 6 from J, leaving 19 bases between them. CDR1 MNHEY and CDR2 SMNVEV come from the germline V gene (reference sequence).

This clonotype was picked up a small number of times. The V call is TRBV29-1, the J call TRBJ2-3, with TRBD1 as a possible D gene (5 bases). Germline loops: CDR1 SQVTM, CDR2 ANQGSEA. The CDR3 extends over 17 amino acids. V was trimmed by 0 bases and J by 3 bases, leaving 19 bases between them. Written as DNA, the CDR3 is TGCAGCGTTGAAGATACGGGCAGGGAACTATGGACAGATACGCAGTATTTT. It codes for CSVEDTGRELWTDTQYF.

The table lists this clonotype with a few counts. V gene TRBV13 combines with J gene TRBJ1-1; D is perhaps TRBD1 (5 bases). This CDR3 comprises 16 residues. The germline V and J ends were trimmed by 1 base and 1 base, with 13 bases remaining between them. Germline V lookup: CDR1 PRHDT, CDR2 FYEKMQ (reference sequence). The CDR3 DNA follows: TGTGCCAGCAGCTTAGACTTTGGACAAAAGAACACTGAAGCTTTCTTT. It specifies CASSLDFGQKNTEAFF.

The J gene is TRBJ2-1, the V gene TRBV24-1, with D possibly matching TRBD1 (5 bases). V lost 0 bases and J 7 bases, leaving 12 bases between the germline ends. Germline lookup yields CDR1 KGHDR and CDR2 SFDVKD. The CDR3 runs to 15 residues. The CDR3 is CATSDLLDSGNEQFF. The CDR3 bases are TGTGCCACCAGTGATTTGCTCGATTCAGGGAATGAGCAGTTCTTC.

The CDR3, as DNA: TGTGCCAGCAGTTACTCGGCGAGGAACACTGAAGCTTTCTTT. Amino acid sequence: CASSYSARNTEAFF. This chain uses TRBV6-5 with TRBJ1-1; D gene uncertain. The CDR3 consists of 14 residues. Deletions cut 0 bases from V and 1 base from J, with 6 bases between. From germline, CDR1 is MNHEY and CDR2 SVGAGI.

The DNA for the CDR3 is TGTGCCAGCAGTTTCGGTAGGGCCGGTTACGAGCAGTACTTC. Encoded protein: CASSFGRAGYEQYF. The chain employs TRBV27 and TRBJ2-7, with D hard to call. Per germline, CDR1 MNHEY and CDR2 SMNVEV (reference sequence). V lost 3 bases to trimming and J lost 4 bases, with 13 bases between them. The CDR3 totals 14 residues.

J is TRBJ1-1 and V is TRBV20-1; 9 nucleotides line up with TRBD1. The CDR3 contains 15 residues. V was pared by 1 base and J by 4 bases, with 7 bases of the junction left unmatched. Germline CDR1 and CDR2: DFQATT and SNEGSKA (reference sequence). The CDR3 region has the DNA TGCAGTGCTAGAGCCCTGGGACAGGGTGCCACTGAAGCTTTCTTT. Protein: CSARALGQGATEAFF.

This chain links TRBV12-3 or TRBV12-4 with TRBJ2-2, with TRBD1 matching over 7 bases. The length of the CDR3 is 15 residues. Trimming at V came to 8 bases and at J to 6 bases, leaving 12 bases not matched to a gene. CDR3 sequence: CASGLRQGSPGELFF. CDR3 in DNA: TGTGCCAGCGGGCTCAGACAGGGCTCGCCCGGGGAGCTGTTTTTT.